This T cell receptor (beta chain) was sequenced in a study of blood T cell repertoires in COVID-19. Study context: The cDNA or gDNA used as material had been derived from T cells, B-cell-depleted T cells, or PBMCs.

Germline V gene data show CDR1 as SGHTA and CDR2 as FQGNSA. The CDR3 has 15 amino acids. V was clipped by 0 bases and J by 14 bases; unmatched bases: 12. Original methodology: Nucleated cell counts were estimated from reference gene primer amplification. The assay was immunoSEQ multiplex PCR, and TCRdb's table has in-frame clones only and misses some. That table gives V, J and clone size, and the DNA gave D and trimming. This table has approximately 200,000 clones, approximately 84% appearing once. This clone was recorded a few times. Participants' own reports of clinical history determined their cohort assignment. Two negative PCRs, clearance, or symptom resolution were required of recovered Cohort 3 donors.

The sample was PBMCs or T cells enriched from blood (not recorded which). This clonotype was obtained from a man in his 60s who had recovered from COVID-19. This chain connects TRBV7-2 to TRBJ1-2, with 10 nucleotides matching TRBD1. The CDR3 reads CASSLAPGTGVAWTF. CDR3 coding DNA: TGTGCCAGCAGCTTAGCGCCCGGGACAGGGGTTGCGTGGACCTTC. The variable domain in full, completed from reference TRBV7-2 and TRBJ1-2, reads GAGVSQSPSNKVTEKGKDVELRCDPISGHTALYWYRQSLGQGLEFLIYFQGNSAPDKSGLPSDRFSAERTGGSVSTLTIQRTQQEDSAVYLCASSLAPGTGVAWTFGSGTRLTVV.